The clone carrying this T cell receptor (beta chain) turned up a few times. Its antigen remains unidentified. PCR involved 60 Vbeta and 13 Jbeta primers. Repertoires were generated with immunoSEQ multiplex PCR, while TCRdb's copy carries only in-frame clones and drops some. The sample holds approximately 150,000 clones, 55% to 85% seen once. These data are taken from a study of cytomegalovirus exposure and HLA in healthy donors. General study findings and limits: In an earlier analysis, productive rearrangement rates for most beta V segments clustered near 87% or 30%. Specificity of a few CMV-associated chains for CMV antigens was verified in vitro.

V trimming: 5 bases; J trimming: 5 bases; junction bases outside the gene matches: 9. CDR1 SNHLY and CDR2 FYNNEI come from the germline V gene. The CDR3 has 15 residues. The sample consisted of PBMCs. The V call is TRBV2, the J call TRBJ1-1, with 9 bases aligning to TRBD1. The receptor was derived from a middle-aged man in good health and CMV-seronegative. The CDR3 DNA reads as TGTGCCAGCAGTCTACGGGACAGGGTTCTAACTGAAGCTTTCTTT. This encodes CASSLRDRVLTEAFF.